This record concerns one T cell receptor beta chain sequence. The target of this receptor is not known. Base qualities are not provided; no much larger clone lies one nucleotide away. Whole blood was collected in K2EDTA tubes by collaborating institutions according to the institutions' own protocols. Collaborator samples were shipped for TCRbeta analysis as frozen whole blood, isolated PBMCs, or DNA extracted from either sample type. The immunoSEQ Assay, a bias-controlled multiplex PCR, was used to amplify TCRbeta CDR3 regions from genomic DNA. Per the original workflow: Nucleated cell counts per sample were estimated from amplification of reference gene primers within the assay. Sequence reads were collapsed and filtered to measure the absolute abundance of every unique TCRbeta CDR3 rearrangement. For each sample, productive Simpson clonality was calculated as the square root of Simpson's diversity index over productive rearrangements. What TCRdb holds here is the immuneACCESS table cut down to in-frame rearrangements. Part of the clones is not present; checked against another copy, under half of the missing clones reflect an unresolved V gene, and the others are unexplained. For V, J and clone size, that table is used; D and trimming come from the DNA. The sample data list over 150,000 clones, and roughly 89% of these were observed just once. The biggest ten clones account for under 0.6% of the sample.

The entry originates in a study of blood T cell repertoires in COVID-19 (TCRdb year 2020). Describing the broader study: Samples from collaborators originated in the United States, Italy and Spain and spanned both the acute and convalescent phases of COVID-19. Samples were obtained from the ongoing ImmuneRACE study (first 160 participants) and from 1,254 subjects provided by 6 global collaborators. Sample metadata almost always included a de-identified subject ID, COVID-19 status, age in years and sex. The repertoires were made available in a free public database intended to serve as a resource for research on the immune response to SARS-CoV-2. HLA class I and class II types, where available, came from metadata supplied by the sample provider rather than from assay-based typing. The dataset comprised deeply sampled blood TCRbeta repertoires from subjects exposed to, actively infected with, or recovered from COVID-19. The prospective study material was composed of cDNA or gDNA derived from T cells, B-cell-depleted T cells, or PBMCs.

Study-level results and caveats: The quantity of clinical and demographic metadata differed by source and by participant and was supplied without curation.

The CDR3, cysteine through phenylalanine, is 17 amino acids long. Kept here is only the CDR3 DNA, which spans 51 bases and is read in frame from base 1. Sequences KGHSH (CDR1) and LQKENI (CDR2) are obtained from the germline V gene. V lost 1 base and J lost 1 base, and the count of bases not matched to a germline gene is 5. The specimen sequenced was peripheral blood. The receptor chain draws on TRBV18 and TRBJ2-3, with 10 central nucleotides matching TRBD2. This sequence originates from a man aged 45-65 years with acute or convalescent COVID-19. The CDR3 region has the sequence CASSPRDLAGGTDTQYF. The sequence in DNA is TGTGCCAGCTCACCACGGGACCTAGCGGGAGGCACAGATACGCAGTATTTT.